This is a list of T cell receptor beta chains from one sample in a study of T cells after yellow fever vaccination. TCRdb reanalysed the 5' RACE reads using MiXCR and keeps one entry per CDR3 protein. The sample lists a few hundred thousand distinct CDR3 sequences, around 6.4% occurring once. Sequencing used PBMCs, obtained 5 days after the yellow fever booster vaccination. All receptors derive from a young man who received the YFV17D yellow fever vaccine. CDR3s include the opening cysteine and the closing phenylalanine or tryptophan. A D gene is named only where the DNA matches it firmly. Clone size is stated in some rows and not others, as once, few, many or a class when expanded.

J: TRBJ2-1; V: TRBV10-3; size: NA; D: TRBD2; DNA: TGTGCCATCAGTGAGGGACTAGCGCAGGGCAATGAGCAGTTCTTC; CDR3: CAISEGLAQGNEQFF
J: TRBJ2-3; V: TRBV29-1; size: many; D: NA; DNA: TGCAGCGTTAACAGGGACCCCGATACGCAGTATTTT; CDR3: CSVNRDPDTQYF
J: TRBJ1-1; V: TRBV5-1; size: few; D: NA; DNA: TGCGCCAGCAGCTCGACCCCAGGGAGGTACACTGAAGCTTTCTTT; CDR3: CASSSTPGRYTEAFF
J: TRBJ2-7; V: TRBV5-1; size: many; D: TRBD1; DNA: TGCGCCAGCAGCTTGGGACAGGGCCGCGAGCAGTACTTC; CDR3: CASSLGQGREQYF
J: TRBJ2-1; V: TRBV7-2; size: many; D: NA; DNA: TGTGCCAGCAGCTTATGGACCGGGAACTCCTACAATGAGCAGTTCTTC; CDR3: CASSLWTGNSYNEQFF
J: TRBJ2-7; V: TRBV18; size: many; D: TRBD1; DNA: TGTGCCAGCTCACCAGAAGGGACAGCGCGGCAGTACTTC; CDR3: CASSPEGTARQYF
J: TRBJ2-7; V: TRBV28; size: NA; D: TRBD2; DNA: TGTGCCAGCTCCTTTGTCGGTCTAGCGGCCTACGAGCAGTACTTC; CDR3: CASSFVGLAAYEQYF
J: TRBJ2-1; V: TRBV4-1; size: NA; D: NA; DNA: TGCGCCAGCAGCCAGCGAACCATGGGGAATGAGCAGTTCTTC; CDR3: CASSQRTMGNEQFF
J: TRBJ2-7; V: TRBV7-2; size: many; D: NA; DNA: TGTGCCAGCAGCCCCAGTTATGCTACCTCCTACGAGCAGTACTTC; CDR3: CASSPSYATSYEQYF
J: TRBJ2-5; V: TRBV4-2; size: few; D: TRBD2; DNA: TGTGCCAGCAGCGAAGCCGGAACTAGCGGGAGTGAGACCCAGTACTTC; CDR3: CASSEAGTSGSETQYF
J: TRBJ2-5; V: TRBV12-3/TRBV12-4; size: NA; D: TRBD2; DNA: TGTGCCAGCAGTCTCTGGGGAGCGGGGGAACAAGAGACCCAGTACTTC; CDR3: CASSLWGAGEQETQYF
J: TRBJ2-1; V: TRBV29-1; size: many; D: TRBD1; DNA: TGCAGCGTTGAATACGGTTCAGGGGGCTACAATGAGCAGTTCTTC; CDR3: CSVEYGSGGYNEQFF
J: TRBJ2-1; V: TRBV7-8; size: few; D: NA; DNA: TGTGCCAGCAGCTTAGCGATAGCGGTCTACAATGAGCAGTTCTTC; CDR3: CASSLAIAVYNEQFF
J: TRBJ2-5; V: TRBV7-2; size: NA; D: NA; DNA: TGTGCCAGCAGCTTATCAGGGAACCGGGACTACCAAGAGACCCAGTACTTC; CDR3: CASSLSGNRDYQETQYF
J: TRBJ2-1; V: TRBV4-1; size: NA; D: TRBD2; DNA: TGCGCCAGCAGCTCGAGACTAGCGGGAGCTAGGGACTTAAGCTCCTACAATGAGCAGTTCTTC; CDR3: CASSSRLAGARDLSSYNEQFF
J: TRBJ2-4; V: TRBV28; size: NA; D: NA; DNA: TGTGCCAGCAGTTTAGGGTGGGAAACCAAAAACATTCAGTACTTC; CDR3: CASSLGWETKNIQYF
J: TRBJ2-2; V: TRBV24-1; size: NA; D: NA; DNA: TGTGCCACCAGTGGGGCCGGGGAGCTGTTTTTT; CDR3: CATSGAGELFF
J: TRBJ2-7; V: TRBV20-1; size: NA; D: TRBD2; DNA: TGCAGTGCTAGTATAGCGGGAGTTGGAGAGCAGTACTTC; CDR3: CSASIAGVGEQYF
J: TRBJ2-1; V: TRBV11-2; size: many; D: TRBD2; DNA: TGTGCCACTTCTCAACTAGCGGGAGTGGCTGAGCAGTTCTTC; CDR3: CATSQLAGVAEQFF
J: TRBJ1-1; V: TRBV2; size: few; D: NA; DNA: TGTGCCAGCAGTGAACAGGGCACCACTGAAGCTTTCTTT; CDR3: CASSEQGTTEAFF
J: TRBJ2-4; V: TRBV2; size: NA; D: NA; DNA: TGTGCCAGCAGACCCGGGACCTTAGCCAAAAACATTCAGTACTTC; CDR3: CASRPGTLAKNIQYF
J: TRBJ2-1; V: TRBV6-6; size: NA; D: TRBD2; DNA: TGTGCCAGCAGTCCCCTCCGACTAGCGGGAGAGTGGAATGAGCAGTTCTTC; CDR3: CASSPLRLAGEWNEQFF
J: TRBJ2-4; V: TRBV11-2; size: many; D: TRBD2; DNA: TGTGCCAGCAGCTTAGATGCTAGCGGGAGGAACATTCAGTACTTC; CDR3: CASSLDASGRNIQYF
J: TRBJ2-5; V: TRBV7-2; size: many; D: NA; DNA: TGTGCCAGCAGCTCAGGGGTTTTTGGGACCCAGTACTTC; CDR3: CASSSGVFGTQYF
J: TRBJ2-2; V: TRBV15; size: NA; D: NA; DNA: TGTGCCACCAGCCACAATAGGGCCGGGGAGCTGTTTTTT; CDR3: CATSHNRAGELFF
J: TRBJ2-1; V: TRBV7-9; size: many; D: TRBD2; DNA: TGTGCCAGCAGAGCGGGGCGTCCGGGCTCCTACAATGAGCAGTTCTTC; CDR3: CASRAGRPGSYNEQFF
J: TRBJ2-5; V: TRBV29-1; size: many; D: NA; DNA: TGCAGCGGAGGTCAGGGTCTTTCGGAGACCCAGTACTTC; CDR3: CSGGQGLSETQYF
J: TRBJ1-5; V: TRBV6-6; size: NA; D: NA; DNA: TGTGCCAGCACCAAAGGAACCGTCCAGCCCCAGCATTTT; CDR3: CASTKGTVQPQHF